This T cell receptor beta chain stems from a study of breast tumors, draining lymph nodes, adjacent tissues. Samples came from axillary lymph nodes draining the breast cancer. The CDR3 totals 11 residues. Trimming left V 5 bases short and J 9 bases short, with 11 bases between. Germline V CDR1 and CDR2: MNHEY, SVGEGT. This clonotype was detected ten times or more. TCRdb re-analysed the multiplex PCR reads in MiXCR, keeping a single row per CDR3 protein. The profile shows some 170,000 distinct CDR3 sequences, roughly a third of them singletons. Material: axillary lymph node tissue. The TCR originated in a female donor with breast cancer. Some clones in this sample may be carry-over from other donors' samples. The chain combines TRBV6-2 or TRBV6-3 with TRBJ2-7, with unresolved D. The DNA for the CDR3 is TGTGCCAGCAGTCTAGATGACGGGCAGTACTTC. Encoded protein: CASSLDDGQYF.